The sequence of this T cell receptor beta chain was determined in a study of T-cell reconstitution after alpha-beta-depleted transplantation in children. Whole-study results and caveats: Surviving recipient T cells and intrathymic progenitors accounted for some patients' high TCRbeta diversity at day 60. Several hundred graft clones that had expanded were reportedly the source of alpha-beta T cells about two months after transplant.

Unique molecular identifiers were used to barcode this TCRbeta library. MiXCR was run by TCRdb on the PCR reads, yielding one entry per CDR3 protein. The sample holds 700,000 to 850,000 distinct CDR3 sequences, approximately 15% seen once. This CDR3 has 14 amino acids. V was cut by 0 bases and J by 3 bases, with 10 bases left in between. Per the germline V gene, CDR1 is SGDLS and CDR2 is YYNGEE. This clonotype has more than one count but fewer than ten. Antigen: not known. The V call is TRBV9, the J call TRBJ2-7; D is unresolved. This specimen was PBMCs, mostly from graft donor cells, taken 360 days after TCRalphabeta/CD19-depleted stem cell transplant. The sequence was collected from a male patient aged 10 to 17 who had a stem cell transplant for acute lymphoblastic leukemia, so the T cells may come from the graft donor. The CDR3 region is CASSVAPTFYEQYF. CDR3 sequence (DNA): TGTGCCAGCAGCGTAGCCCCGACCTTCTACGAGCAGTACTTC. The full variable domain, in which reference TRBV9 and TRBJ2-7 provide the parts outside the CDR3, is DSGVTQTPKHLITATGQRVTLRCSPRSGDLSVYWYQQSLDQGLQFLIQYYNGEERAKGNILERFSAQQFPDLHSELNLSSLELGDSALYFCASSVAPTFYEQYFGPGTRLTVT.